This T cell receptor (beta chain) was found in a study of patients and donors after allogeneic stem cell transplantation (dated by TCRdb to about 2020). The table lists this clonotype with a few counts. Which antigen it targets is not known. Qualities for individual bases were not recorded, and no much larger clone is one base off. Libraries were made using RT-PCR. TCRdb records NextSeq 550 as the sequencer. The raw public data were reprocessed by TCRdb itself: fastp quality trimming at Q25, MiXCR clonotype calling, in-frame beta chains only. Rows with a matching CDR3 protein are joined into one entry that keeps the most common DNA and genes. Within this sample are about 34,000 distinct CDR3 sequences, with 37% of them counted one time only. Around 76% of the sample comes from the top ten. CDR1 and CDR2 (SEHNR, FQNEAQ) derive from the germline V gene (reference sequence). The V end loses 1 base and the J end loses 7 bases, and a stretch of 8 bases separates them. Reading from cysteine to phenylalanine, the CDR3 counts 13 amino acids. Only CDR3 DNA is held: 39 bases, read in frame from base 1.

The chain links TRBV7-9 with TRBJ1-5; TRBD1 might be the D gene, on 5 matching bases. Sequencing input: blood, either unsorted or a sorted T cell fraction (not recorded which). The clonotype was recovered from a human donor who was either an allogeneic HSCT recipient or a stem cell or donor lymphocyte infusion donor (not recorded which). It is not recorded whose cells these are; they may come from a transplant donor. CDR3 protein: CASSLEGRQPQHF. The DNA sequence is as follows: TGTGCCAGCAGCTTAGAGGGACGCCAGCCCCAGCATTTT.